Sequencing of this T cell receptor beta chain was carried out in a study of vaccination effects on CD4 cells after COVID-19 (dated by TCRdb to between 2020 and 2023). With respect to the entire study: Two doses of either the BNT162b2 or the mRNA-1273 mRNA SARS-CoV-2 vaccine were administered to participants. SARS-CoV-2 spike-specific CD4+ TCR repertoires were compared before and after mRNA vaccination in COVID-19 convalescent patients and in infection-naive vaccine recipients. The full study included over 8 COVID-19 convalescent patients and a few SARS-CoV-2-naive healthy vaccine recipients. Cultures from other donors in the study were sequenced with the Oncomine TCR Beta short-read assay on an Illumina iSeq 100. General findings and caveats noted by the study authors: Both infection-induced and vaccine-induced clones contracted markedly at late post-vaccination timepoints, which is consistent with waning T cell responses. The study was limited by a small number of convalescent patients, and early post-infection timepoints were lacking. In healthy vaccine recipients, vaccine-induced clones were almost all SARS-CoV-2 mono-reactive, with only 1 of 255 being cross-reactive with common cold coronaviruses.

In the ViraFEST assay, PBMC were stimulated with viral peptide pools, and TCR sequencing was then used to find antigen-specific CD4+ T cell clonotypes based on their expansion. After about 9 days of culture, CD4+ T cells were isolated with the EasySep CD4+ T cell isolation kit. The absence of prior SARS-CoV-2 infection in healthy vaccine recipients was confirmed by negative nucleocapsid antibodies before and after vaccination. Each well held roughly 2 million PBMC cultured in IMDM containing around 5.1% human AB serum, around 10 IU/ml IL-2 and gentamicin, along with roughly 10 ug/ml peptides. Half of the culture medium was replaced with fresh IL-2-containing medium on days 3 and 7. Unless noted otherwise, every peptide stimulation condition was grown in triplicate wells. Using Ficoll-Paque Plus gradient centrifugation, PBMC were separated from whole blood and then either used fresh or cryopreserved at -140C. The overlapping peptide pools covered the spike proteins of SARS-CoV-2 as well as those of the common cold coronaviruses HCoV-NL63, HCoV-OC43 and HCoV-229E. The QIAamp micro DNA kit was used to extract genomic DNA from the cultured CD4+ T cells.

The CDR3 starts with the cysteine, ends with the phenylalanine, and has 13 residues. Just the 39-base CDR3 DNA is kept, in frame starting at base 1. The germline V gene gives CDR1 as MNHEY and CDR2 as SVGAGI. Trimming takes 4 bases from V and 4 bases from J, and the germline ends sit 10 bases apart. Libraries were constructed by the immunoSEQ multiplex PCR assay. DNA from the cultured, isolated CD4+ T cells was subjected to TCR beta CDR3 sequencing. Processing in the source paper ran as follows. Non-productive TCR sequences were discarded, and reads were trimmed to the CDR3 region, with only CDR3s of 7 or more amino acids retained. Antigen-specific clonotypes were identified using the MANAFEST web app by comparison of expansion in peptide wells against reference cultures. To be called positive, a clone needed expansion at FDR<0.05 compared with the reference and with all other wells, an odds ratio greater than 5, and a frequency greater than 0.1% in two replicate wells. Clonotypes significantly expanded in SARS-CoV-2 spike wells and in at least one common cold coronavirus spike condition were defined as cross-reactive. Using the stringdist R package, CDR3 similarity was measured by Levenshtein distance, and unrooted trees were constructed with ape in R 3.6.1. The source is immuneACCESS, and TCRdb retained only in-frame sequences with V and J called. Part of the clones is not carried over; for the studies checked, unresolved V genes explain less than half of this, and the remainder is unexplained. D and trimming were read from the DNA, whereas the V and J calls and clone size are those reported in that table. The sample data list about 55,000 clones, and approximately 70% of these were observed just once. Approximately 20% of the sample is taken by the ten largest.

To note about this clone: The specificity of this receptor is unknown. No qualities accompany the bases; no much larger clone lies one base away.

Rearrangement joined TRBV6-5 to TRBJ1-2; D gene: possibly TRBD1, on 6 matching bases. The material was CD4+ T cells from PBMCs cultured with SARS-CoV-2 spike peptides, obtained before COVID-19 vaccination. This specimen's cell subset or site label, interpreted: SARS-CoV-2 spike overlapping peptide pool stimulation. The source of this sequence is a human donor who received a COVID-19 vaccine. The DNA reads as follows: TGTGCCAGCAGTTCGAGGACAGCCTATGGCTACACCTTC. Translated, it reads CASSSRTAYGYTF.